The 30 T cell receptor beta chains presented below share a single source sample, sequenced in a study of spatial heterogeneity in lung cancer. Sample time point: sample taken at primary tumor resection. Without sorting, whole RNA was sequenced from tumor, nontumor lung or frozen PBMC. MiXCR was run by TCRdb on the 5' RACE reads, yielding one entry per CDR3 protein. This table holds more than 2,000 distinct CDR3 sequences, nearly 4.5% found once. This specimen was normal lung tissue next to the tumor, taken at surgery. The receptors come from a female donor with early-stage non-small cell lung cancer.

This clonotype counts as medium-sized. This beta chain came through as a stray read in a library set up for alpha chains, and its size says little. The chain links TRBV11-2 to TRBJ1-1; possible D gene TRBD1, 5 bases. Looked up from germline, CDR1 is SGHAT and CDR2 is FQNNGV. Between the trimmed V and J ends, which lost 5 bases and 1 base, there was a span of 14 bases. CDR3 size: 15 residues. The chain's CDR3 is CASSPKPGENTEAFF. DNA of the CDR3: TGTGCCAGCAGCCCCAAGCCGGGGGAGAACACTGAAGCTTTCTTT.

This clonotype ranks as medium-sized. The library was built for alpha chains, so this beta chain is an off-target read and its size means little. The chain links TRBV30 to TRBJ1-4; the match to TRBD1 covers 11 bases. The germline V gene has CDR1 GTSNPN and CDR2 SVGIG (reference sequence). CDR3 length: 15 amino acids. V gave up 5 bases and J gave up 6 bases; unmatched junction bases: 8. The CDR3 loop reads CAWRGTGGFYEKLFF. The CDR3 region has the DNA TGTGCCTGGCGAGGGACAGGGGGTTTTTATGAAAAACTGTTTTTT.

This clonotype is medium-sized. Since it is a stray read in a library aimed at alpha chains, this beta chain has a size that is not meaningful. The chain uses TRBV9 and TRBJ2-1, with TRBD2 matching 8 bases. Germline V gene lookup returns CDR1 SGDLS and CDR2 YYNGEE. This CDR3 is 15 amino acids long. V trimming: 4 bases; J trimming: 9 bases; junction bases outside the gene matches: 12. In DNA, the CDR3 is TGTGCCAGCAGCCCACCGGGACTAGGCTCAGGTGAGCAGTTCTTC. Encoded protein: CASSPPGLGSGEQFF. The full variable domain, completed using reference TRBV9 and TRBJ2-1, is DSGVTQTPKHLITATGQRVTLRCSPRSGDLSVYWYQQSLDQGLQFLIQYYNGEERAKGNILERFSAQQFPDLHSELNLSSLELGDSALYFCASSPPGLGSGEQFFGPGTRLTVL.

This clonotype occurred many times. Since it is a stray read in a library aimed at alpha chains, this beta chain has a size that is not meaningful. The CDR3 loop is CASTSYEQYV. The CDR3, as DNA: TGTGCCAGCACTTCCTACGAGCAGTACGTC. The chain carries TRBV5-6 and TRBJ2-7; no reliable D call. The CDR3 has 10 amino acids. Germline loops: CDR1 SGHDT, CDR2 YYEEEE. With 6 bases removed from V and 1 base from J, the gap between germline ends came to 2 bases.

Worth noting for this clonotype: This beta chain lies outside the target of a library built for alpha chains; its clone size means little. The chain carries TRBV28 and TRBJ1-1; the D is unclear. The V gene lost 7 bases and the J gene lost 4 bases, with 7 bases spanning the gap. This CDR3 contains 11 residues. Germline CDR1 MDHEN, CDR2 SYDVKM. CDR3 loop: CASTGATEAFF. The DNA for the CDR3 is TGTGCCAGCACAGGCGCCACTGAAGCTTTCTTT.

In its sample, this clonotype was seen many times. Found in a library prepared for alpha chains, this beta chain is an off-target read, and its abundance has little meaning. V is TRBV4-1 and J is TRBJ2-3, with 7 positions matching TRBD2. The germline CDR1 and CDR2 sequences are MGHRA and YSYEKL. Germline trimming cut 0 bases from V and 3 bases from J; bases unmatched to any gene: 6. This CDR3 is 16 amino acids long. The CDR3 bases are TGCGCCAGCAGCCAAGATGCGGGGGACGGGACAGATACGCAGTATTTT. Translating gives CASSQDAGDGTDTQYF.

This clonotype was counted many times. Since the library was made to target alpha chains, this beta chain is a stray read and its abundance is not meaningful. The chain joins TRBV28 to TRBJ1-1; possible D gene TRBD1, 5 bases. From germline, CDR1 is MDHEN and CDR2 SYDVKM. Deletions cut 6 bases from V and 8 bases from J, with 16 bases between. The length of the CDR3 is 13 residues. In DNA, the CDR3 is TGTGCCAGCAGGTCCTCGGGACGGCCCGAAGCTTTCTTT. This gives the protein CASRSSGRPEAFF.

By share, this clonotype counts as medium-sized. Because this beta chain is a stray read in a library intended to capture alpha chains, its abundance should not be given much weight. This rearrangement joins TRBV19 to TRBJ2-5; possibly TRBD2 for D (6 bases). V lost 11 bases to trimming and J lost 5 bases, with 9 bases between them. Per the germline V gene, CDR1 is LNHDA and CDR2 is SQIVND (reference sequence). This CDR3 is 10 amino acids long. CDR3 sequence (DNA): TGTGCCTCGGGGAGGGAGACCCAGTACTTC. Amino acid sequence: CASGRETQYF.

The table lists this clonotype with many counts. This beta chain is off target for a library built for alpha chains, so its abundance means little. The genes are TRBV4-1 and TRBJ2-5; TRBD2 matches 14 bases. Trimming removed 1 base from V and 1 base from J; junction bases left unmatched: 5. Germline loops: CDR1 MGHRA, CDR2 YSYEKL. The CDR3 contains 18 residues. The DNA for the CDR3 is TGCGCCAGCAGCCAAGGCGGACTAGCGGGGGGCTTCCAAGAGACCCAGTACTTC. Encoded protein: CASSQGGLAGGFQETQYF.

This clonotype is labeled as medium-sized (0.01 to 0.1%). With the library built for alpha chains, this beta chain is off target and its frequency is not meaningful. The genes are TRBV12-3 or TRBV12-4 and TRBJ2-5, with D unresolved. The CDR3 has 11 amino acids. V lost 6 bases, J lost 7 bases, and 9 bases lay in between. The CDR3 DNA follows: TGTGCCAGCAGCTCTGAGAGGACCCAGTACTTC. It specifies CASSSERTQYF.

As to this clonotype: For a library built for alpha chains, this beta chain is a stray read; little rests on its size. The DNA of the CDR3 is TGTGCCAGCAGTTACCTACAGGGGGGCGACGAGCAGTACTTC. This gives the protein CASSYLQGGDEQYF. The chain carries TRBV6-5 and TRBJ2-7; 8 nucleotides line up with TRBD1. Germline loops: CDR1 MNHEY, CDR2 SVGAGI. The CDR3 has 14 residues. V was clipped by 2 bases and J by 5 bases; unmatched bases: 5.

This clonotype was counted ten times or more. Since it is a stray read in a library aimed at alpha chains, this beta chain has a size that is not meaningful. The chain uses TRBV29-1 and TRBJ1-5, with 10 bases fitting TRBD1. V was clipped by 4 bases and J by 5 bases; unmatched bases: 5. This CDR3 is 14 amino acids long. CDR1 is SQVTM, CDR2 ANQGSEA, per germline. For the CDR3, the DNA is TGCAGCGTTGCCACCGGGACAGGGGATCAGCCCCAGCATTTT. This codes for CSVATGTGDQPQHF.

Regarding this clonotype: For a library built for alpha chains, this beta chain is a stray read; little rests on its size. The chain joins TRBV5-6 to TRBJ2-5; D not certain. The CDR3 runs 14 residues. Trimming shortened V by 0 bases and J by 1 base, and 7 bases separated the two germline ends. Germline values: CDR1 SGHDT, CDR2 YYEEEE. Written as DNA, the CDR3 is TGTGCCAGCAGCTTGGGGACCCCCCAAGAGACCCAGTACTTC. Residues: CASSLGTPQETQYF.

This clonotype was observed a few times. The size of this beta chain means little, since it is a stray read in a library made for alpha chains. The CDR3 here is CASGGGAETDTQYF. CDR3 DNA sequence: TGTGCCAGCGGCGGCGGGGCGGAAACAGATACGCAGTATTTT. The chain employs TRBV6-1 and TRBJ2-3; TRBD2 is a possible D gene (6 bases). This CDR3 is 14 amino acids long. The ends were cut back, 8 bases at V and 3 bases at J, with 15 bases in the middle. Per germline, CDR1 MNHNS and CDR2 SASEGT.

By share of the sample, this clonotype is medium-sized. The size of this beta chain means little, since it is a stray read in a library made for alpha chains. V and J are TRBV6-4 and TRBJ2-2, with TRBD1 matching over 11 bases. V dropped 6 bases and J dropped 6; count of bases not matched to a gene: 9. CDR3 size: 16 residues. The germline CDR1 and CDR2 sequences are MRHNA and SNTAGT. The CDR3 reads CASSRTGGSPSGELFF. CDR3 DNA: TGTGCCAGCAGCAGGACAGGGGGCTCACCTTCCGGGGAGCTGTTTTTT.

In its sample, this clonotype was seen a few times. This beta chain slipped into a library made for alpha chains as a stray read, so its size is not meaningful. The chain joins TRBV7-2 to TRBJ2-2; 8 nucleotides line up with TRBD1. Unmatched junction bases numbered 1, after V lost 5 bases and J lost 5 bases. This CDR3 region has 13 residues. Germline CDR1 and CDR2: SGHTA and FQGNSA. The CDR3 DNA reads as TGTGCCAGCAGCCGACAGGGGACCGGGGAGCTGTTTTTT. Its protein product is CASSRQGTGELFF.

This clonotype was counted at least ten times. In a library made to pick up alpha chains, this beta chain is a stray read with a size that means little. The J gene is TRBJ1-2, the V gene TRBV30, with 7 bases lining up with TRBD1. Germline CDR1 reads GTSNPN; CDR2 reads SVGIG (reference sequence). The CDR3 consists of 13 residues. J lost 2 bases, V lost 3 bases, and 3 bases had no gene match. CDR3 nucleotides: TGTGCCTGGAGCACAGGGGACAACTATGGCTACACCTTC. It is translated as CAWSTGDNYGYTF.

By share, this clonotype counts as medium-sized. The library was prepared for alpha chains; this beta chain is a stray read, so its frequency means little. CDR3 amino acids: CASHTRGASEKLFF. CDR3 bases: TGTGCCAGCCATACCCGGGGGGCGAGTGAAAAACTGTTTTTT. The V and J genes are TRBV6-5 and TRBJ1-4, with D possibly matching TRBD1 (6 bases). V was cut by 8 bases and J by 7 bases, with 17 bases left in between. The CDR3 consists of 14 residues. CDR1 MNHEY and CDR2 SVGAGI come from the germline V gene.

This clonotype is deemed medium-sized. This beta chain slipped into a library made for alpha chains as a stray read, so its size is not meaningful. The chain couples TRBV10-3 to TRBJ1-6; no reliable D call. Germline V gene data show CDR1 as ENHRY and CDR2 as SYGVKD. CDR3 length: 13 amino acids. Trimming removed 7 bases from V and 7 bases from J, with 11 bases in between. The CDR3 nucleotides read TGTGCCATCAAATCCGAGCCCAATTCACCCCTCCACTTT. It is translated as CAIKSEPNSPLHF.

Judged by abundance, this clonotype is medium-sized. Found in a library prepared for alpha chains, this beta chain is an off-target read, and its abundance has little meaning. The CDR3: CASSYREGETQYF. The CDR3 DNA reads TGTGCCAGCAGCTACAGGGAGGGAGAGACCCAGTACTTC. The chain is built from TRBV7-3 and TRBJ2-5; TRBD2 is a possible D gene (7 bases). CDR3 length: 13 amino acids. V lost 4 bases and J lost 4, with 10 bases in between. CDR1 SGHTA and CDR2 FQGTGA come from the germline V gene.

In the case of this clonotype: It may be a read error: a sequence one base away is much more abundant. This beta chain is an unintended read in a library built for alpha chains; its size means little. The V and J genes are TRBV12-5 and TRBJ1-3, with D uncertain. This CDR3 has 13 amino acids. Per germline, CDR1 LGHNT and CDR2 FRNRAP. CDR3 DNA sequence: TGTGCTAGTGGCCCTCCCGCAGGAAACACCATGTATTTT. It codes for CASGPPAGNTMYF.

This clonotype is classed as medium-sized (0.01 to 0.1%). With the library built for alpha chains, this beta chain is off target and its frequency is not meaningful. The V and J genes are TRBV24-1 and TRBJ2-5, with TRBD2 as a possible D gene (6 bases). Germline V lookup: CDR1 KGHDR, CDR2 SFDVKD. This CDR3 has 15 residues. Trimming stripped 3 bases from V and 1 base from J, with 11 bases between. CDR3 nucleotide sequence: TGTGCCACCAGTGATCGCGGAGGGGTCCAAGAGACCCAGTACTTC. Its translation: CATSDRGGVQETQYF.

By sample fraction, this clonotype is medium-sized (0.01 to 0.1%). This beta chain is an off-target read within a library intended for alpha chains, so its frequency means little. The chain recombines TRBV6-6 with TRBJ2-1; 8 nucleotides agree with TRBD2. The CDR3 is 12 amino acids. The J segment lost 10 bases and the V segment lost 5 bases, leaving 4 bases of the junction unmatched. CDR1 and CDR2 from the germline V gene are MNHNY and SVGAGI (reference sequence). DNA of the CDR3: TGTGCCAGCAGTCTCGAGCGGGGGGAGCAGTTCTTC. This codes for CASSLERGEQFF.

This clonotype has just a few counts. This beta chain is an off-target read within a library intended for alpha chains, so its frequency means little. The CDR3 reads CASSSGLAGLQTQYF. The CDR3 coding sequence is TGTGCCAGCAGCTCCGGACTAGCGGGCCTCCAGACGCAGTATTTT. The chain recombines TRBV7-3 with TRBJ2-3; 11 bases are shared with TRBD2. V gave up 4 bases and J gave up 9 bases; unmatched junction bases: 9. The germline V gene has CDR1 SGHTA and CDR2 FQGTGA. The CDR3 is 15 amino acids.

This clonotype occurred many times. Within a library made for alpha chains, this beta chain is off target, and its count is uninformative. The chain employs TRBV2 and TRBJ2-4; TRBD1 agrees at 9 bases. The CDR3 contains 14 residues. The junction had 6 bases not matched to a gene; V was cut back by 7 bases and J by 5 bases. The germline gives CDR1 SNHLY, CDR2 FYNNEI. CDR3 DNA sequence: TGTGCCAGCAATGGCTGGACAGGGGAAAACATTCAGTACTTC. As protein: CASNGWTGENIQYF.

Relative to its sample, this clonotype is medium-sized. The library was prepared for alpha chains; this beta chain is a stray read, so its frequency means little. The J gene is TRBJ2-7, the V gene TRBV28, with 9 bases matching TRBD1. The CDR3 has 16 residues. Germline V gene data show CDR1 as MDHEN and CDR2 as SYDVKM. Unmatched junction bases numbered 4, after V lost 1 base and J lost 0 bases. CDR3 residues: CASSLFGQGYSYEQYF. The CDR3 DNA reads TGTGCCAGCAGTTTATTCGGACAGGGGTACTCCTACGAGCAGTACTTC. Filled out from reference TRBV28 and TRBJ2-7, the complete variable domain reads DVKVTQSSRYLVKRTGEKVFLECVQDMDHENMFWYRQDPGLGLRLIYFSYDVKMKEKGDIPEGYSVSREKKERFSLILESASTNQTSMYLCASSLFGQGYSYEQYFGPGTRLTVT.

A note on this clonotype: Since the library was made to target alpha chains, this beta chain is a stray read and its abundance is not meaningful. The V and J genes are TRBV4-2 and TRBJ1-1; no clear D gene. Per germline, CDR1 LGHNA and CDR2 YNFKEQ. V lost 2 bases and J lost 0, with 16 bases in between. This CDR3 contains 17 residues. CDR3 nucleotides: TGTGCCAGCAGCCAATGGGAATGGACGGAGATGAACACTGAAGCTTTCTTT. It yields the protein CASSQWEWTEMNTEAFF.

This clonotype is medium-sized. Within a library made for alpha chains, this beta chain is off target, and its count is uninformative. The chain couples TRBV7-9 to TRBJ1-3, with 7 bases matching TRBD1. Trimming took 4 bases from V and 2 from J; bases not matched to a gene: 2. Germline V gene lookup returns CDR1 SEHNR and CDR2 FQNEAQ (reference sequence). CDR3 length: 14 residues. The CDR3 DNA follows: TGTGCCAGCAGCTATGGGACAGCTGGAAACACCATATATTTT. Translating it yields CASSYGTAGNTIYF. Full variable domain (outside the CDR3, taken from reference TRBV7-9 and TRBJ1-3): DTGVSQNPRHKITKRGQNVTFRCDPISEHNRLYWYRQTLGQGPEFLTYFQNEAQLEKSRLLSDRFSAERPKGSFSTLEIQRTEQGDSAMYLCASSYGTAGNTIYFGEGSWLTVV.

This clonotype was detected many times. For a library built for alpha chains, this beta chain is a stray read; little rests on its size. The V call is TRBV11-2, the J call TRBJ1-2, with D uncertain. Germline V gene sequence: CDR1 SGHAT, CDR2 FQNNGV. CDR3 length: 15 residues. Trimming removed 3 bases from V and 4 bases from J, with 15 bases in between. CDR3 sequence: CASSFTARAFYGYTF. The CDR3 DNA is TGTGCCAGCAGCTTTACAGCTCGAGCGTTCTATGGCTACACCTTC.

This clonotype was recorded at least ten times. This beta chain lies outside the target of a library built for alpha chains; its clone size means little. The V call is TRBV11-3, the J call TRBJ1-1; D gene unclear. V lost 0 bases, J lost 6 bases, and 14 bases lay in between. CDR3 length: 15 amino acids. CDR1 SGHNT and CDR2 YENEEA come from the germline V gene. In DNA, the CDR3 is TGTGCCAGCAGCTTAGAACAGTCCGCTTGGGCTGAAGCTTTCTTT. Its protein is CASSLEQSAWAEAFF.